The entry below gives a single T cell receptor beta chain sequence along with its context. Its specificity is unknown. There are 14 residues in the CDR3. Germline loops: CDR1 DFQATT, CDR2 SNEGSKA (reference sequence). V was shortened by 8 bases and J by 4 bases, with 19 bases between the two germline ends. The data were obtained in a study of post-analysis software for immune sequencing data. TCR beta libraries were prepared from cDNA with unique molecular identifiers. Input populations of 1 to 10 million T cells gave rise to roughly 0.5 million cDNA molecules. Via MiXCR, TCRdb re-called the PCR reads, giving one row per CDR3 protein. The profile shows about 680,000 distinct CDR3 sequences, around 64% of them singletons. The study's findings and limits: Under the F measure, samples that were prepared in one batch clustered strongly together. There was significantly lower normalized Chao1 diversity in multiple sclerosis patients than in controls. Compared with controls, patients had more of about 5 TRBV segments, including TRBV5-6, TRBV5-1 and TRBV20-1.

The chain has TRBV20-1 and TRBJ2-3; D possibly corresponds to TRBD1 (5 bases). The clonotype was recovered from a girl aged 2-10 years with multiple sclerosis. Sample: blood. The CDR3 DNA reads as TGCAGTCCAATCGTACCCCAGGGTCCAGATACGCAGTATTTT. Amino acids: CSPIVPQGPDTQYF.